This is a list of T cell receptor beta chains from one sample in a study of vaccination and CD4 T cells after COVID-19. Their target antigens are unknown. MiXCR was run by TCRdb on the PCR reads, yielding one entry per CDR3 protein. The sample shows approximately 16,000 distinct CDR3 sequences, more than 65% of them seen only once. Sequenced material: CD4+ T cells from blood, cultured in vitro. These receptors were taken from a human donor who had recovered from COVID-19. CDR3s include the opening cysteine and the closing phenylalanine or tryptophan. The order of the fields is V gene, clone size, D gene, J gene, CDR3 protein, CDR3 DNA. A D gene is named only where the DNA matches it firmly. Clone size, where shown, is once, few, many, or a class for clones that have expanded.

>TRBV6-5|NA|NA|TRBJ1-5
CASSYSRGDQPQHF
TGTGCCAGCAGTTACTCGAGGGGGGATCAGCCCCAGCATTTT
>TRBV5-1|NA|NA|TRBJ1-1
CASSTEGLYWGTEAFF
TGCGCCAGCAGCACAGAGGGGCTTTATTGGGGAACTGAAGCTTTCTTT
>TRBV20-1|NA|NA|TRBJ2-7
CSVRGGREQYF
TGCAGTGTGAGGGGAGGCCGCGAGCAGTACTTC
>TRBV7-9|NA|NA|TRBJ2-7
CASRQQTGAYEQYF
TGTGCCAGCAGACAACAGACAGGAGCCTACGAGCAGTACTTC
>TRBV6-1|NA|NA|TRBJ2-3
CASSPEMTDTQYF
TGTGCCAGCAGCCCTGAGATGACAGATACGCAGTATTTT
>TRBV2|NA|NA|TRBJ1-2
CASSEWAVAGYTF
TGTGCCAGCAGTGAATGGGCAGTGGCGGGCTACACCTTC
>TRBV12-3/TRBV12-4|NA|TRBD1|TRBJ1-6
CASSLKGAQSPLHF
TGTGCCAGCAGTTTAAAGGGGGCACAGTCACCCCTCCACTTT
>TRBV12-3/TRBV12-4|NA|NA|TRBJ1-5
CASSQTGGSNQPQHF
TGTGCCAGCAGTCAAACAGGTGGGAGCAATCAGCCCCAGCATTTT
>TRBV7-9|NA|TRBD2|TRBJ2-1
CASSLRASGGVDEQFF
TGTGCCAGCAGCTTGAGAGCTAGCGGGGGGGTCGATGAGCAGTTCTTC
>TRBV20-1|NA|NA|TRBJ2-5
CSARKQTSRETQYF
TGCAGTGCTAGAAAGCAGACCTCCAGGGAGACCCAGTACTTC
>TRBV19|few|NA|TRBJ1-1
CASSISRGNTEAFF
TGTGCCAGTAGTATCTCCCGGGGGAACACTGAAGCTTTCTTT
>TRBV27|NA|TRBD2|TRBJ2-7
CASGRGPGLEQYF
TGTGCCAGCGGGAGGGGACCCGGCCTCGAGCAGTACTTC
>TRBV20-1|NA|NA|TRBJ1-2
CSARDENRIKVANYGYTF
TGCAGTGCTAGAGACGAAAACAGGATTAAGGTAGCTAACTATGGCTACACCTTC
>TRBV7-2|few|TRBD2|TRBJ2-3
CASSLDLAGTDTQYF
TGTGCCAGCAGCTTAGACCTAGCGGGGACAGATACGCAGTATTTT